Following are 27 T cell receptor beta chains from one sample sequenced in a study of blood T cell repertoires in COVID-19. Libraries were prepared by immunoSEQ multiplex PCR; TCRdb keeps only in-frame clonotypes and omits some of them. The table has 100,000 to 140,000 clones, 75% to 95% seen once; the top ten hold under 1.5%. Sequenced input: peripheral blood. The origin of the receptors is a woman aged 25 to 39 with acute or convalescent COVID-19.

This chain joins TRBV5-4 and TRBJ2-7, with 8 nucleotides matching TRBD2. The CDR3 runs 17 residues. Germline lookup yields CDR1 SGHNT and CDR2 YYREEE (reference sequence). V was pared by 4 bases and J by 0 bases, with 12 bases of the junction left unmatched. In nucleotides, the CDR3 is TGTGCCAGCAGCCAACCCTATGCGGGGGGCGACTCCTACGAGCAGTACTTC. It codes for CASSQPYAGGDSYEQYF.

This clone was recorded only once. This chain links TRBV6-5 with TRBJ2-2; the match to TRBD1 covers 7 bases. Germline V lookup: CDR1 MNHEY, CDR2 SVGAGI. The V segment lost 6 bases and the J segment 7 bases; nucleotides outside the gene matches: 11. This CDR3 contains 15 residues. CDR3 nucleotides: TGTGCCAGCAGCGTTTGGACAGGCGCTGACGGGGAGCTGTTTTTT. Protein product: CASSVWTGADGELFF.

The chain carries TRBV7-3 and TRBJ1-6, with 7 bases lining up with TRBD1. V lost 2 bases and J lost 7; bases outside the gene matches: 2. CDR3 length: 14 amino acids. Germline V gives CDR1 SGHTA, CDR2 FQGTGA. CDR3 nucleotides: TGTGCCAGCAGCTTATCAGGGGGAAATTCACCCCTCCACTTT. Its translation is CASSLSGGNSPLHF.

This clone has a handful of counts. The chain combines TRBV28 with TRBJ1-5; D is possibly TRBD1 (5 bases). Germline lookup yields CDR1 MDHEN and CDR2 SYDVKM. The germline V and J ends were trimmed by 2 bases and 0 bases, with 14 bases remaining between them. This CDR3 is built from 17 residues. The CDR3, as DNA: TGTGCCAGCAGTTTAGAGCCCGGGGGTTTTAGCAATCAGCCCCAGCATTTT. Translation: CASSLEPGGFSNQPQHF.

The CDR3 bases are TGTGCCACCAGTGATGGACAGGAGTGGTACAATGAGCAGTTCTTC. This codes for CATSDGQEWYNEQFF. The rearrangement joins TRBV24-1 to TRBJ2-1; TRBD1 agrees at 7 bases. The CDR3 totals 15 residues. Looked up from germline, CDR1 is KGHDR and CDR2 is SFDVKD. The J segment lost 4 bases and the V segment lost 3 bases, leaving 5 bases of the junction unmatched.

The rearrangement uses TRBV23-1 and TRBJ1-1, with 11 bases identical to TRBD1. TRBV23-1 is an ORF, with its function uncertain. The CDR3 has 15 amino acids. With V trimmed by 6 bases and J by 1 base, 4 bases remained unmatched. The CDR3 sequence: CASSSGQGENTEAFF. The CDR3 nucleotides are TGCGCCAGCAGCTCGGGACAGGGGGAGAACACTGAAGCTTTCTTT.

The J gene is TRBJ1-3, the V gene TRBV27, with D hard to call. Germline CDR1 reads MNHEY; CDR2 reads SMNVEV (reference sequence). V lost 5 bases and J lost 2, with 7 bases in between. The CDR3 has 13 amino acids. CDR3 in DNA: TGTGCCAGCAGTGTGTCGGCTGGAAACACCATATATTTT. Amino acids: CASSVSAGNTIYF.

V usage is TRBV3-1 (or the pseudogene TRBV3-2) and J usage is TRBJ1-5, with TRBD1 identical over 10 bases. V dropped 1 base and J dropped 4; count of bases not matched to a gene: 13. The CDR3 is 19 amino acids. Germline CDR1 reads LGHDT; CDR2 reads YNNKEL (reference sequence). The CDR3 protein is CASSQAVEGDRGRNQPQHF. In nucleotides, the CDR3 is TGTGCCAGCAGCCAAGCAGTTGAGGGGGACAGGGGTAGAAATCAGCCCCAGCATTTT.

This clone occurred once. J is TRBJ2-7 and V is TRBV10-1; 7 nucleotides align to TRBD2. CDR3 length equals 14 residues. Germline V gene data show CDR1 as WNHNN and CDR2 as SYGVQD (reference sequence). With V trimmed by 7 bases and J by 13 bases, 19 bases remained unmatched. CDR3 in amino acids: CASTERDRAPRSYF. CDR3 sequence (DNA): TGCGCCAGCACAGAGCGGGACCGTGCCCCACGAAGCTACTTC.

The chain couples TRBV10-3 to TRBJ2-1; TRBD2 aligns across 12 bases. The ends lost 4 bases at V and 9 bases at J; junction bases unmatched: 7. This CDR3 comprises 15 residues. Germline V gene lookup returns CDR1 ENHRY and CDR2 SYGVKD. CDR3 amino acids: CAISGTSGVPVEQFF. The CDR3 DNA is TGTGCCATCAGTGGGACTAGCGGGGTTCCGGTTGAGCAGTTCTTC.

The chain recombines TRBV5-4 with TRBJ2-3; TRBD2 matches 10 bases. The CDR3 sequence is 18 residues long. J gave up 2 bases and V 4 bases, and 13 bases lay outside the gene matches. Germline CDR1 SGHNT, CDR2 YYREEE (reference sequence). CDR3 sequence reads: CASSPGGVAGGLTDTQYF. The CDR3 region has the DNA TGTGCCAGCAGCCCCGGGGGGGTAGCGGGGGGACTCACAGATACGCAGTATTTT.

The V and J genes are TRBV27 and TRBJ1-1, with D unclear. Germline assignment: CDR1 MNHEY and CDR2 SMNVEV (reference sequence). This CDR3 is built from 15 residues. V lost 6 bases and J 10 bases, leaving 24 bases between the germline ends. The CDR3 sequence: CASSSIGEWGLGAFF. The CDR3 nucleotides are TGTGCCAGCAGCTCAATCGGGGAGTGGGGTCTTGGAGCTTTCTTT.

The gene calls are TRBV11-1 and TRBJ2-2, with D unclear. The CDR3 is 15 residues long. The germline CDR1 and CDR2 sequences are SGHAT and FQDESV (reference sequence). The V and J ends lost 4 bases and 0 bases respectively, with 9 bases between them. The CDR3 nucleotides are TGTGCCAGCAGCTCCTCTTCCTCGAACACCGGGGAGCTGTTTTTT. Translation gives CASSSSSSNTGELFF.

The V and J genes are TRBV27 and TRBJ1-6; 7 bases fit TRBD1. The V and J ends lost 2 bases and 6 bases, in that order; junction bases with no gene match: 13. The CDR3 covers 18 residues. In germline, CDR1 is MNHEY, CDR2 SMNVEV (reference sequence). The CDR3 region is CASSLGQAWTITNSPLHF. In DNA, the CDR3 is TGTGCCAGCAGTTTAGGACAGGCTTGGACCATTACTAATTCACCCCTCCACTTT.

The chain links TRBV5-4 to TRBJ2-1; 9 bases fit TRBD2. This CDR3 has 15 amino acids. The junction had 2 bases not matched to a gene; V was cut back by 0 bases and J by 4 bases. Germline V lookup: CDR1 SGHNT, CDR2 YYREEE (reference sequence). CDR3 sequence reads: CASSLASGTYNEQFF. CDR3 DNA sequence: TGTGCCAGCAGCTTGGCTAGCGGGACTTACAATGAGCAGTTCTTC.

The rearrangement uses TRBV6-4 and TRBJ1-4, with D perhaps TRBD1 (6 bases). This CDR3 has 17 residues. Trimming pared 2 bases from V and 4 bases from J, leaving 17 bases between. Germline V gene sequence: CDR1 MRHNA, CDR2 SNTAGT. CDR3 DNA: TGTGCCAGCAGTGACAACTTCATAGGGGGATATAATGAAAAACTGTTTTTT. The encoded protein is CASSDNFIGGYNEKLFF.

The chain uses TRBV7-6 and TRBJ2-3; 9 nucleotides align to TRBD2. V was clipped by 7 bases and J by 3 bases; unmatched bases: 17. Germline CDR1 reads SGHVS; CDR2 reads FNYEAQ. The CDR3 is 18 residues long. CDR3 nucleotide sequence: TGTGCCAGCAACTCCCGTGGGGGACTAGCATCGGAGACAGATACGCAGTATTTT. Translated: CASNSRGGLASETDTQYF.

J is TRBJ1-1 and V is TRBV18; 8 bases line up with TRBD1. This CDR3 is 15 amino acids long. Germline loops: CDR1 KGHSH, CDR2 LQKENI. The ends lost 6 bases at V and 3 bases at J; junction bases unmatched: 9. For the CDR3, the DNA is TGTGCCAGCTCTCACACCACAGGGGGGGACACTGAAGCTTTCTTT. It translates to CASSHTTGGDTEAFF.

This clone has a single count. The CDR3 DNA follows: TGTGCCAGCATCCCGGACAGGCGACTCAATCAGCCCCAGCATTTT. Protein product: CASIPDRRLNQPQHF. The V gene is TRBV28, the J gene TRBJ1-5; TRBD1 matches at 7 bases. The CDR3 has 15 residues. Germline trimming cut 7 bases from V and 3 bases from J; bases unmatched to any gene: 9. Germline V lookup: CDR1 MDHEN, CDR2 SYDVKM.

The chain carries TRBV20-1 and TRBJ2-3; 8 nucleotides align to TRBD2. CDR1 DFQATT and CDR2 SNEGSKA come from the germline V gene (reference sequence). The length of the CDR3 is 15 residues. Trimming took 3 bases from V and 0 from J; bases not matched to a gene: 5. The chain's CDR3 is CSASTSGISTDTQYF. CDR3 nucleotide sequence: TGCAGTGCTAGTACTAGCGGCATAAGCACAGATACGCAGTATTTT.

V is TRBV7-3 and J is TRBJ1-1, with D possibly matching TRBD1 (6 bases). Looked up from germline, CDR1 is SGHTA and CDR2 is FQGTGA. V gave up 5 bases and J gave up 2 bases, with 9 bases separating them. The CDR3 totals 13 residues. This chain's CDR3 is CASSQQGNTEAFF. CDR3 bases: TGTGCCAGCAGCCAACAGGGTAACACTGAAGCTTTCTTT.

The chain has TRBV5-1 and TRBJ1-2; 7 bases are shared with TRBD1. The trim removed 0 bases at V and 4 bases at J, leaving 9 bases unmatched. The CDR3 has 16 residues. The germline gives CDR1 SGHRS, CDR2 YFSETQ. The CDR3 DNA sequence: TGCGCCAGCAGCTTGGAAGACAGGGATAAAGGCTATGGCTACACCTTC. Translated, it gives CASSLEDRDKGYGYTF.

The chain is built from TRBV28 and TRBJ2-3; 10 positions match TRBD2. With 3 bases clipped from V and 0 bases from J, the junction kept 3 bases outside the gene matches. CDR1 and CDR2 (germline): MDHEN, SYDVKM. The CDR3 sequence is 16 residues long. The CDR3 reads CASSLAGLASTDTQYF. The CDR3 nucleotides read TGTGCCAGCAGTTTGGCGGGACTAGCGAGCACAGATACGCAGTATTTT.

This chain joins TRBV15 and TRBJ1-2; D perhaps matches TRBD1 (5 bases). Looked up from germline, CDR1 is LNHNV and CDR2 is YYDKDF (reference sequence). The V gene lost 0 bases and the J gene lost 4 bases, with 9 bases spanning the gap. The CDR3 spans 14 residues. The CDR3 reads CATSRDEGAYGYTF. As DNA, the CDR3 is TGTGCCACCAGCAGAGATGAAGGGGCCTATGGCTACACCTTC.

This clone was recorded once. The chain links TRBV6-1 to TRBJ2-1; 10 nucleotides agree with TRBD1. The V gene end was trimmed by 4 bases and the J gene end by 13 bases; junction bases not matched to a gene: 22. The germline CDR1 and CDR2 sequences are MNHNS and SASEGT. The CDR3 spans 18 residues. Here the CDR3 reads CASSGTTNRDRGLVDQFF. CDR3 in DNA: TGTGCCAGCAGTGGAACGACCAACCGGGACAGGGGATTGGTAGACCAGTTCTTC.

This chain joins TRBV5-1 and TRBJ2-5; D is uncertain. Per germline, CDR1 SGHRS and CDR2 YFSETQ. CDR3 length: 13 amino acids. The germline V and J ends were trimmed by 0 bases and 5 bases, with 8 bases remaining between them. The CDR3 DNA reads TGCGCCAGCAGCTTGGATTTCGGGGAGACCCAGTACTTC. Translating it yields CASSLDFGETQYF.

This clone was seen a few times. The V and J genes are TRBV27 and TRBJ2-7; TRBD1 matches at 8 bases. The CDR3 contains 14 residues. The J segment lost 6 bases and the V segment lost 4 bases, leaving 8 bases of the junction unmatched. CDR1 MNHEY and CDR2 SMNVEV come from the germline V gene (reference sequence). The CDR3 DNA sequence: TGTGCCAGCAGTTGGACAGGGTACCGCGGCGAGCAGTACTTC. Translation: CASSWTGYRGEQYF.